Each of the 7 T cell receptor beta chains below was sequenced from the same sample in a study of blood T cell repertoires in COVID-19. Repertoires were generated with immunoSEQ multiplex PCR, while TCRdb's copy carries only in-frame clones and drops some. The sample lists more than 100,000 clones; around 87% were seen once. What was sequenced was peripheral blood. Every receptor here comes from a man aged 70 or older with active COVID-19.

This sequence joins TRBV28 and TRBJ1-5, with TRBD1 as a possible D gene (5 bases). V shed 7 bases and J shed 4 bases, with 14 bases lying between them. The CDR3 loop spans 14 amino acids. Germline-derived CDR1 and CDR2 are MDHEN and SYDVKM. The CDR3 coding sequence is TGTGCCAGCACCCTGGGGGGGTTGAATCAGCCCCAGCATTTT. Protein sequence: CASTLGGLNQPQHF.

This chain connects TRBV19 to TRBJ2-5; 7 bases fit TRBD1. CDR3 length: 14 residues. Germline V lookup: CDR1 LNHDA, CDR2 SQIVND (reference sequence). V shed 7 bases and J 6 bases; nucleotides not matched to a gene: 11. The CDR3 bases are TGTGCCAGTACCCCGGACAGGCCAAGCAAGACCCAGTACTTC. It translates to CASTPDRPSKTQYF.

The chain has TRBV5-5 and TRBJ1-6; possible D gene TRBD1, 6 bases. V lost 0 bases and J lost 4, with 11 bases in between. Germline V gene sequence: CDR1 SGHKS, CDR2 YYEKEE (reference sequence). CDR3 length equals 16 residues. The CDR3 DNA sequence: TGTGCCAGCAGCTTGGGGGAGGGGGGGTATAATTCACCCCTCCACTTT. This encodes CASSLGEGGYNSPLHF.

This clone was detected only once. This rearrangement joins TRBV7-9 to TRBJ2-7; D remains ambiguous. Per germline, CDR1 SEHNR and CDR2 FQNEAQ (reference sequence). Trimming pared 8 bases from V and 0 bases from J, leaving 8 bases between. The CDR3 loop spans 12 amino acids. The CDR3 is CASAQFSYEQYF. CDR3 bases: TGTGCCAGCGCCCAGTTCTCCTACGAGCAGTACTTC. The full variable domain, completed using reference TRBV7-9 and TRBJ2-7, is DTGVSQNPRHKITKRGQNVTFRCDPISEHNRLYWYRQTLGQGPEFLTYFQNEAQLEKSRLLSDRFSAERPKGSFSTLEIQRTEQGDSAMYLCASAQFSYEQYFGPGTRLTVT.

CDR3 nucleotides: TGTGCCAGCAGGAGAAGCGGGAGGGCCCTTAGGGAGACCCAGTACTTC. Its protein product is CASRRSGRALRETQYF. V and J are TRBV3-1 (or the pseudogene TRBV3-2) and TRBJ2-5; 10 bases agree with TRBD2. The CDR3 is 16 amino acids. From germline, CDR1 is LGHDT and CDR2 YNNKEL (reference sequence). The V and J ends lost 6 bases and 5 bases, in that order; junction bases with no gene match: 12.

The chain joins TRBV19 to TRBJ2-3; a possible D gene is TRBD2 (6 bases). The CDR3 extends over 14 amino acids. Germline loops: CDR1 LNHDA, CDR2 SQIVND (reference sequence). V gave up 7 bases and J gave up 1 base, with 12 bases separating them. The CDR3 DNA reads TGTGCCAGTACCTCCGAGCGGGGCACAGATACGCAGTATTTT. This encodes CASTSERGTDTQYF.

J is TRBJ1-4 and V is TRBV5-1; TRBD1 might be the D (5 bases). In germline, CDR1 is SGHRS, CDR2 YFSETQ. This CDR3 region has 13 residues. V gave up 4 bases and J gave up 6 bases, with 10 bases separating them. In DNA form, the CDR3 reads TGCGCCAGCAGCGGCAGGGTTGATGAAAAACTGTTTTTT. Protein sequence: CASSGRVDEKLFF.